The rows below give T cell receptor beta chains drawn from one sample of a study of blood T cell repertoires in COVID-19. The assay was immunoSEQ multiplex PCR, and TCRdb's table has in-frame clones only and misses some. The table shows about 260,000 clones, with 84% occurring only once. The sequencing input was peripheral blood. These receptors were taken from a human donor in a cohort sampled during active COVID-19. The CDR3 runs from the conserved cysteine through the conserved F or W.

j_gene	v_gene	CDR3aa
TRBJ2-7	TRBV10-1	CASNPAGSYEQYF
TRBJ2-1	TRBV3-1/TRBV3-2	CASSQERGEQFF
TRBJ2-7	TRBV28	CASSSPGVYEQYF
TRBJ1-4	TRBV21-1	CASSKGSAGLEKLFF
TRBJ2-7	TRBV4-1	CASSPPSGGAREQYF
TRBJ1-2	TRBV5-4	CASSLDGRVGYGYTF
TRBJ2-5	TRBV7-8	CASSGGETQYF
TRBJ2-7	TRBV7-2	CASSLPGRGREQYF
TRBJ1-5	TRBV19	CASSIGGQTRYSNQPQHF
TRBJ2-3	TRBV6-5	CASKSMAGGTQYF
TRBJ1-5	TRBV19	CASMGQGARNQPQHF
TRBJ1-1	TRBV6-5	CASRGTGNTEAFF
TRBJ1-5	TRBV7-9	CASSLGAGQPQHF
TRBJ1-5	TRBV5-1	CASSLGTGNQPQHF
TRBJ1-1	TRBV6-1	CASSEQRGTEAFF
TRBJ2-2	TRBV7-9	CASSPRTGGNTGELFF